The clone carrying this TCR beta chain was seen a handful of times. The entry originates in a study of blood T cell repertoires in COVID-19. Turning to the study itself: COVID-19 samples from acute and convalescent phases originated in the United States, Italy and Spain.

The CDR3 is 17 amino acids. V shed 4 bases and J 5 bases; nucleotides not matched to a gene: 9. Germline V gene lookup returns CDR1 LGHDT and CDR2 YNNKEL (reference sequence). Original processing methods: Counts of nucleated cells, estimated from reference gene primer amplification, were obtained. Assay used: immunoSEQ multiplex PCR; TCRdb lists only in-frame clones, some missing. That table is the source of V, J and clone size, and D and trimming were worked out from the DNA. The table includes about 59,000 clones, 70% to 80% detected once. The origin of this receptor is a man between 60 and 70 years old with acute or convalescent COVID-19. The specimen was peripheral blood. This sequence joins TRBV3-1 (or the pseudogene TRBV3-2) and TRBJ2-5; 14 positions agree with TRBD2. In DNA form, the CDR3 reads TGTGCCAGCAGCCCTAGGATGCGGACTAGCGGGAGGGAGACCCAGTACTTC. Translated, it gives CASSPRMRTSGRETQYF.